Reported below is one T cell receptor beta chain. CDR1 and CDR2 (germline): LGHNA, YNFKEQ. Trimming took 2 bases from V and 2 from J; bases not matched to a gene: 4. This CDR3 has 16 residues. This specimen belongs to a study of blood T cell repertoires in COVID-19. Across the whole study: PBMCs, B-cell-depleted T cells, or T cells provided the cDNA or gDNA that made up the material.

Methods used by the authors: Estimation of nucleated cell counts was performed using reference gene primer amplification. The table came from immunoSEQ multiplex PCR; TCRdb's copy has only in-frame clones and leaves some out. That table furnishes V, J and clone size, whereas the DNA furnished D and trimming. This sample has approximately 210,000 clones, with around four fifths found just once. This receptor was obtained from a woman aged 65 to 85 with active or convalescent COVID-19. The rearrangement uses TRBV4-2 and TRBJ2-2, with TRBD2 matching 8 bases. Sequenced sample: peripheral blood. The CDR3 sequence: CASSQPGGFNTGELFF. CDR3 in DNA: TGTGCCAGCAGCCAACCGGGGGGGTTTAACACCGGGGAGCTGTTTTTT.